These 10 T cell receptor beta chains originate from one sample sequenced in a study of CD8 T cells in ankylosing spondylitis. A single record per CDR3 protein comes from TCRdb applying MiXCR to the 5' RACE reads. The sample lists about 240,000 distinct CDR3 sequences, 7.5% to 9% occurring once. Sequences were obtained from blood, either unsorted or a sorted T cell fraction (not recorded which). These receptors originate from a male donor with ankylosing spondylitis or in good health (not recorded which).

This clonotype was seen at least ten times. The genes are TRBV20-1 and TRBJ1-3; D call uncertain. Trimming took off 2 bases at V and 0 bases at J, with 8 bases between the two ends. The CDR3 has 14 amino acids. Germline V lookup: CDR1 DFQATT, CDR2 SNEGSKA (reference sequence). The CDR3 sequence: CSARQVDSGNTIYF. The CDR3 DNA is TGCAGTGCTAGACAGGTGGACTCTGGAAACACCATATATTTT.

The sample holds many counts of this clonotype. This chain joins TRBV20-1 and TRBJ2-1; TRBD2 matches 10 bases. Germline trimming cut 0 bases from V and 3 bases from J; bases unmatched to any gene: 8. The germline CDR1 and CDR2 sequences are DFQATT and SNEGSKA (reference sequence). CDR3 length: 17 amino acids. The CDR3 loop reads CSARDLRTSGDYNEQFF. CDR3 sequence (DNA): TGCAGTGCTAGAGATCTAAGGACTAGCGGTGACTACAATGAGCAGTTCTTC.

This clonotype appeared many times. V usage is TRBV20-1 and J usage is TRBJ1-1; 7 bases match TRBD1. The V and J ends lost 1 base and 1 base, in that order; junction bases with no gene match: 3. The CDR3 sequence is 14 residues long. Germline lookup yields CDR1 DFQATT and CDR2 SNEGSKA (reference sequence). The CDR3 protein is CSARVRQGNTEAFF. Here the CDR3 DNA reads TGCAGTGCTAGAGTACGACAGGGGAACACTGAAGCTTTCTTT.

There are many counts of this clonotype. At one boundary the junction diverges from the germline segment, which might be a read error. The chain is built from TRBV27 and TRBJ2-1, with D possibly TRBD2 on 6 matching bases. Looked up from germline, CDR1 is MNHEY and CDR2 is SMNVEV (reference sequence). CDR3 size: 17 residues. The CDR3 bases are TGTGCCAGCGGTTTCATCGAGCGGGTCAGCTCCTACAATGAGCAGTTCTTC. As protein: CASGFIERVSSYNEQFF.

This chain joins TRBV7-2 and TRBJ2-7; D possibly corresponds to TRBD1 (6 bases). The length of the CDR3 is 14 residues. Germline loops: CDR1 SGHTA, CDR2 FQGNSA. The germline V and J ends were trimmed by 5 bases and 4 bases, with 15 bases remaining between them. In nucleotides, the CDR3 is TGTGCCAGCAGCCACACAGGGATCTTTTACGAGCAGTACTTC. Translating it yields CASSHTGIFYEQYF.

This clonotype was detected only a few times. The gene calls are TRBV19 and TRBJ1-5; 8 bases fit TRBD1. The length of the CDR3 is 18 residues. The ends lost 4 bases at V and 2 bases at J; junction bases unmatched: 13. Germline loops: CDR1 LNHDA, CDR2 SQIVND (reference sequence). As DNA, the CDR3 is TGTGCCAGTAGTACCCTGGCACAGGGGGTGAGTGGCAATCAGCCCCAGCATTTT. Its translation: CASSTLAQGVSGNQPQHF.

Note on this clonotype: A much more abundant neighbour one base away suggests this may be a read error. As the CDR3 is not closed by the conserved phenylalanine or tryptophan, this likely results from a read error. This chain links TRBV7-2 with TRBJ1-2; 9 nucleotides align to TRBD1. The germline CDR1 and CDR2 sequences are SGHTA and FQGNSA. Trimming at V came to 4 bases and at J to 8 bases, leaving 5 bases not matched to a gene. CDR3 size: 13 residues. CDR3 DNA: TGTGCCAGCAGCTCTGGACAGGGGATAGGCTACACCTCC. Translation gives CASSSGQGIGYTS.

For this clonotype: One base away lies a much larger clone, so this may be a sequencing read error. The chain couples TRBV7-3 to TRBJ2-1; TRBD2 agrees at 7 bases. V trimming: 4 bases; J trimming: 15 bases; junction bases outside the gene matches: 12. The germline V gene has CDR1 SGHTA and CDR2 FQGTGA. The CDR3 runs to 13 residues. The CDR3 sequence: CASSSSAGHQRFF. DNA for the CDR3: TGTGCCAGCAGCTCCTCAGCGGGGCATCAGCGGTTCTTC.

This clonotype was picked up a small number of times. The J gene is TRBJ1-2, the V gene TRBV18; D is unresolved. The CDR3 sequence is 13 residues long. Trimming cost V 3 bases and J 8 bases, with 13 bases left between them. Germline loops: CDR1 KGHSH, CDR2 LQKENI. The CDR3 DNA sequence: TGTGCCAGCTCACCGAATGGACTAGGAGGCTACACCTTC. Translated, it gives CASSPNGLGGYTF.

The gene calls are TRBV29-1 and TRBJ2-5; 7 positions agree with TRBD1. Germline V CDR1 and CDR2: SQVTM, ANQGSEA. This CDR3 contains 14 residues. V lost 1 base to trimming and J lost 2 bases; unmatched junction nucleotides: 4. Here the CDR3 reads CSVEAGQSQETQYF. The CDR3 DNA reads TGCAGCGTTGAAGCGGGACAGTCTCAAGAGACCCAGTACTTC. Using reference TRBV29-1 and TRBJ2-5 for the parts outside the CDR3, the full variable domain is SAVISQKPSRDICQRGTSLTIQCQVDSQVTMMFWYRQQPGQSLTLIATANQGSEATYESGFVIDKFPISRPNLTFSTLTVSNMSPEDSSIYLCSVEAGQSQETQYFGPGTRLLVL.